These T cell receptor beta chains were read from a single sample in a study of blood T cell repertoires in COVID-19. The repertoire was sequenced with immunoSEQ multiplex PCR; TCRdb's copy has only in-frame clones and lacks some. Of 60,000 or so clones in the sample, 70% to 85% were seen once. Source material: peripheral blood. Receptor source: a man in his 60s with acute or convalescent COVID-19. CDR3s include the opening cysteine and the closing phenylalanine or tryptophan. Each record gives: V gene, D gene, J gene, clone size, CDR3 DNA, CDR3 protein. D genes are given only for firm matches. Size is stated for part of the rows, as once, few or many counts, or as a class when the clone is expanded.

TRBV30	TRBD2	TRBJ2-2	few	TGTGCCTGGACTGAGGGGAATAGCGGGGACACCGGGGAGCTGTTTTTT	CAWTEGNSGDTGELFF
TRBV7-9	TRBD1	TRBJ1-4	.	TGTGCCAGCAGCCACGGTCCCGGGACAGGGATCGAGGGGAAACTGTTTTTT	CASSHGPGTGIEGKLFF
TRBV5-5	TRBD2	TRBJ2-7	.	TGTGCCAGCAGCTCTCCGGGACTAGCGGACCTCGAGCAGTACTTC	CASSSPGLADLEQYF
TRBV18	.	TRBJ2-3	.	TGTGCCAGCTCACCCGAGACGGGGAATACGCAGTATTTT	CASSPETGNTQYF
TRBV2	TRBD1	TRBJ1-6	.	TGTGCCAGCAGTAGGGACAGGGGGTTGAATAATTCACCCCTCCACTTT	CASSRDRGLNNSPLHF
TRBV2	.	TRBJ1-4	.	TGTGCCAGCAGTGAATCACGTTTCTGGACCGAGGGTGAAAAACTGTTTTTT	CASSESRFWTEGEKLFF
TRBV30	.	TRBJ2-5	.	TGTGCCGGGGGCTGGGGTTGGGAGACCCAGTACTTC	CAGGWGWETQYF
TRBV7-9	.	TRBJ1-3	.	TGTGCCAGCAGCCCTCGAGGAAACTCTGGAAACACCATATATTTT	CASSPRGNSGNTIYF
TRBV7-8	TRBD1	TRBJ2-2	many	TGTGCCAGCAGCCCGGACAGGGAGGACGGGGAGCTGTTTTTT	CASSPDREDGELFF
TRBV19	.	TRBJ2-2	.	TGTGCCAGTAACAGTGCGGGCGGGAAAAGCCACACCGGGGAGCTGTTTTTT	CASNSAGGKSHTGELFF
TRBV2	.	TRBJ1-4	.	TGTGCCAGCTCAGGCAGGAAGGCCGCTAATGAAAAACTGTTTTTT	CASSGRKAANEKLFF
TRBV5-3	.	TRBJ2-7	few	TGTGCCAGAAGCCCGTGGACAGCGAGTTCCTACGAGCAGTACTTC	CARSPWTASSYEQYF
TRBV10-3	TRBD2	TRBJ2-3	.	TGTGCCATCAGTGAGCCTAGCGGGCCTAGCACAGATACGCAGTATTTT	CAISEPSGPSTDTQYF
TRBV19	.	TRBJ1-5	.	TGTGCCAGTGGGTGGGGGGGGAATCAGCCCCAGCATTTT	CASGWGGNQPQHF
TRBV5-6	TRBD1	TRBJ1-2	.	TGTGCCAGCATCCTGACAGGGGACTATGGCTACACCTTC	CASILTGDYGYTF
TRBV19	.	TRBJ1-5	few	TGTGCCAGTAGTTTGCACCCAGGGTCAGGAAGCAATCAGCCCCAGCATTTT	CASSLHPGSGSNQPQHF
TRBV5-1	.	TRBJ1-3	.	TGCGCCAGCAGCTCGGAGGCAGTGGAAGACACCATATATTTT	CASSSEAVEDTIYF
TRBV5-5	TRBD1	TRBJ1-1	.	TGTGCCAGCAGCTCAATCGAGGCAGGGGGGTTTTTCACTGAAGCTTTCTTT	CASSSIEAGGFFTEAFF
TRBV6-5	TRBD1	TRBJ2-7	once	TGTGCCAGCAGTTATAGACAGGGGTACGAGCAGTACTTC	CASSYRQGYEQYF
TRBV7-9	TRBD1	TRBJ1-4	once	TGTGCCAGCAGCTTAGGACAGGGGGATAATGAAAAACTGTTTTTT	CASSLGQGDNEKLFF
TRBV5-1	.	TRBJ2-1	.	TGCGCCAGCAGCTCCTGGACAGTAGACAATGAGCAGTTCTTC	CASSSWTVDNEQFF
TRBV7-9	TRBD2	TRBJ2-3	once	TGTGCCAGCAGCTCGCTGCAGCGGGGTGCGCAGTATTTT	CASSSLQRGAQYF
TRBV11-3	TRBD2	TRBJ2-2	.	TGTGCCAGCAGCTCCCCTAGCGGGGTGGGAACCGGGGAGCTGTTTTTT	CASSSPSGVGTGELFF
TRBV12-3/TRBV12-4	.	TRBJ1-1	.	TGTGCCAGCAGTTTAACGGGAGATGGTGGAGCTTTCTTT	CASSLTGDGGAFF
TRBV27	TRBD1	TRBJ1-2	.	TGTGCCAGCAGTTTTAAGGGACAGGGGAATGGCTACACCTTC	CASSFKGQGNGYTF
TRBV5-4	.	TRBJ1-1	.	TGTGCCAGCAGCTTGGGCTGGGGGGAGAACACTGAAGCTTTCTTT	CASSLGWGENTEAFF
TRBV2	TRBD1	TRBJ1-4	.	TGTGCCAGCAGTCCCGGGGACAGCGCCCGAAAACTGTTTTTT	CASSPGDSARKLFF
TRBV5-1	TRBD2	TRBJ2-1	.	TGCGCCAGCAGCCCTCGGGAGGGGGGGGAAGTCAATGAGCAGTTCTTC	CASSPREGGEVNEQFF
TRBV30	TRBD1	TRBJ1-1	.	TGTGCCTGGAGTTCAGGGGGCTTTAACACTGAAGCTTTCTTT	CAWSSGGFNTEAFF
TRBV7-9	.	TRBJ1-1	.	TGTGCCAGCAGCTTAGAACCGGTGAACACTGAAGCTTTCTTT	CASSLEPVNTEAFF
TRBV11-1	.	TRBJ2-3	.	TGTGCCAGCAGCTGGGATACAGGTGGAAGGGATACGCAGTATTTT	CASSWDTGGRDTQYF
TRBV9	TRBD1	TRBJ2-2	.	TGTGCCAGCAGCGCCGGGACAGGGGTCGTCACCGGGGAGCTGTTTTTT	CASSAGTGVVTGELFF
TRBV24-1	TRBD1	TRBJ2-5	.	TGTGCCACCAACTCCCCCGGGACAGGGCAAGAGACCCAGTACTTC	CATNSPGTGQETQYF
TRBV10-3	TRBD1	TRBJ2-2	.	TGTGCCATCAGTGAGCATAAGGGGGCTAACACCGGGGAGCTGTTTTTT	CAISEHKGANTGELFF
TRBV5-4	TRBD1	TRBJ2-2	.	TGTGCCAGCAGCTTGGACAGGGGGCGTGCCACCGGGGAGCTGTTTTTT	CASSLDRGRATGELFF
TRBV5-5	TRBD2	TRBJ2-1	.	TGTGCCAGCAGCTCCGATCTAGCGGGGGTCTCCTACAATGAGCAGTTCTTC	CASSSDLAGVSYNEQFF
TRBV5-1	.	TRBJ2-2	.	TGCGCCAGCAGCTTGGAAGTAGAGGGCGGGGAGCTGTTTTTT	CASSLEVEGGELFF
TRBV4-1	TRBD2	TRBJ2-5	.	TGCGCCAGCAGCTTCTTCGCGGGGGAACAAGAGACCCAGTACTTC	CASSFFAGEQETQYF
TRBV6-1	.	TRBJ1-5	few	TGTGCCAGCAGTGAAAGCGGACAGACTAATCAGCCCCAGCATTTT	CASSESGQTNQPQHF
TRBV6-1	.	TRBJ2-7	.	TGTGCCAGCAGTGAAGCGAGCGTACCGCAGTACTTC	CASSEASVPQYF
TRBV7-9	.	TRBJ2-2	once	TGTGCCAGCCGCGGGACGGTCACCGGGGAGCTGTTTTTT	CASRGTVTGELFF
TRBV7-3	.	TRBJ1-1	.	TGTGCCAGCAGCTTGACACCGATGAACACTGAAGCTTTCTTT	CASSLTPMNTEAFF
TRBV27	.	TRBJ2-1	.	TGTGCCAGCAGTTTAAGCATGGTAGCGGCAAACAATGAGCAGTTCTTC	CASSLSMVAANNEQFF
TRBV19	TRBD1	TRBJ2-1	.	TGTGCCAGTAACTCCGGGACAGATTTGCGGAATGAGCAGTTCTTC	CASNSGTDLRNEQFF
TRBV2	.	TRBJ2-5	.	TGTGCCAGCACAAGGGGCCGGGAGACCCAGTACTTC	CASTRGRETQYF
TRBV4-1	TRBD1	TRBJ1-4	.	TGCGCCAGCAGCCAAGCGGGACAGGGGTCATATGAAAAACTGTTTTTT	CASSQAGQGSYEKLFF